The text below deals with one TCR beta chain. Its recognized antigen is unknown. No quality values exist for individual bases; no much larger clone is one base distant. The sample is drawn from a study of T cell responses to AZD1222 COVID-19 vaccine (dated by TCRdb to the early 2020s). Notes on the research overall: TCR sequencing was performed for roughly 250 trial participants, of whom around 200 were given two doses of AZD1222 and around 25 were given two doses of MenACWY control vaccine. Trial participants were enrolled by age into subgroups of 18-55, 56-69 and 70-plus years, and around 140, 26 and 57 TCR-sequenced participants, respectively, were included in these subgroups. Summary of the overall study and its limitations: Because no day 14 peak-response samples were available, the repertoires could be characterized only after the peak T cell response. Reportedly, almost half of the unique spike-specific TCRs recognized epitopes lying outside the regions that are mutated in the B.1.351 and B.1.1.7 variants. After two AZD1222 doses, both the breadth and the depth of spike-specific TCRs were significantly higher than at day 0 and than in MenACWY recipients. Participants were mostly white British and included more females than males, and it was suggested by the authors that clonal diversity may have been underestimated. The whole spike protein was spanned by vaccine-associated CD4 TCRs, and dominant responses were seen in regions 160-218 and 743-854. Conclusions about previously exposed vaccinees are limited, since just 5 or 6 AZD1222 recipients were seropositive for SARS-CoV-2 at baseline. The 56-69-year group was small, and its depth increase did not reach significance, likely because of low power.

The CDR3 regions of human TCRbeta chains were subjected to immunosequencing. The study's own analysis went as follows. Repertoire TCRs were checked for matches against a reference library of SARS-CoV-2-specific TCRs that had been generated using the MIRA antigen-specificity platform. Breadth meant the fraction of unique TCRs that were SARS-CoV-2-associated, whereas depth meant the fraction of total T cells that were SARS-CoV-2-associated. Using the MIRA data, each spike-specific TCR was mapped to the spike region that the TCR reacts to and placed in a CD4 or CD8 class. Log10-transformed breadth and depth values were compared by one-way ANOVA with Sidak's multiple comparisons tests. TCRdb stores this immuneACCESS table with in-frame sequences only. Part of the clones is absent; in the studies checked, under half of the shortfall reflects unresolved V genes, and no reason is known for the rest. That table furnishes V, J and clone size, whereas the DNA furnished D and trimming. A total of roughly 90,000 clones appear in this sample, 90% to 95% of them only once. The ten largest clones add up to under 5% of the sample.

The time point label, read with the paper, signifies: baseline before first vaccination. The label giving this sample's treatment or condition can be read as: meningococcal conjugate vaccine given as trial control. Vaccinee samples came from UK trials COV001 and COV002, including a single-blind randomized controlled phase 2/3 trial of AZD1222 (ChAdOx1 nCoV-19) in healthy adults. For TCRbeta chain sequencing, PBMC samples from trial participants were taken at day 0 and at day 28 after the second dose. The TCR comes from an adult in good health. The sample was peripheral blood, taken on day 0 of MenACWY control vaccination.

The CDR3 is CASREGTTDTQYF. The DNA sequence follows: TGTGCCAGCAGGGAGGGAACCACAGATACGCAGTATTTT. Rearrangement joined TRBV12-3 or TRBV12-4 to TRBJ2-3, with TRBD2 as a weak D call on 6 bases. Cut back by 6 bases and 2 bases, the V and J ends lie 9 bases apart. There are 13 amino acids in the CDR3, from cysteine to phenylalanine inclusive. Of the read, only the CDR3 DNA is kept; its 39 bases are in frame from base 1.